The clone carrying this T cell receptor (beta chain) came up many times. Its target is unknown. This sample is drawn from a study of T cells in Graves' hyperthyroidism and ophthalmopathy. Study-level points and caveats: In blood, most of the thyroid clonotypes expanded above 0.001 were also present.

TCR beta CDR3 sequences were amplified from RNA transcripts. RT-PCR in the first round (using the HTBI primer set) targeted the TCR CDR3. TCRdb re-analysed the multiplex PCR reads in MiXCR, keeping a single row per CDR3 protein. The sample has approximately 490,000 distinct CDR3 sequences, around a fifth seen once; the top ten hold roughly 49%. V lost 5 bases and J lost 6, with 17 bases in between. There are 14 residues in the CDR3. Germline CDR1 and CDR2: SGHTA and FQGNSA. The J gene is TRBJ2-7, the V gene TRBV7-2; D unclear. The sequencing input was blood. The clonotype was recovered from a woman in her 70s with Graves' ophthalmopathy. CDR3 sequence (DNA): TGTGCCAGCAGCCAGACATCGGGCCGCAGCGAGCAGTACTTC. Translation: CASSQTSGRSEQYF.